The text below deals with one T cell receptor beta chain. Its antigen remains unidentified. V was cut by 1 base and J by 5 bases, with 17 bases left in between. Germline values: CDR1 LNHDA, CDR2 SQIVND (reference sequence). This CDR3 is 16 amino acids long. Use of 60 Vbeta and 13 Jbeta primers characterized the PCR. Sequencing used immunoSEQ multiplex PCR; TCRdb keeps in-frame clones, though not all of them. This table has 150,000 to 200,000 clones, approximately 80% appearing once. This specimen belongs to a study of cytomegalovirus exposure and HLA in healthy donors. Study results and limitations: As was reported, the classifier diagnosed cytomegalovirus status with high specificity and sensitivity. Links to common viral pathogens appeared, in a later analysis, for several of the most significant clusters. From TCR beta sequences, most subjects' HLA-A and HLA-B alleles were reportedly predicted accurately. In a later analysis, TCR beta V- and J-gene trimming was associated with a missense DCLRE1C variant.

Sequencing was done on a sample of PBMCs. The receptor was derived from a young woman in good health and CMV-seropositive. The genes are TRBV19 and TRBJ1-1; D not resolved. CDR3 amino acids: CASSIASTLARTEAFF. The CDR3 DNA follows: TGTGCCAGTAGTATAGCCTCGACTCTAGCCCGAACTGAAGCTTTCTTT.